A selection of T cell receptor beta chains follows, all from one sample in a study of cytomegalovirus exposure and HLA in healthy donors. TCRdb's copy holds only in-frame clones and misses some; the assay was immunoSEQ multiplex PCR. This table holds 65,000 to 75,000 clones, around 76% found once. What was sequenced was PBMCs. These receptors all come from a man aged 45-65 years in good health and CMV-seronegative. Each CDR3 is given with its conserved first and last residue. A D gene is named only where the DNA matches it firmly. Size values are once, few and many counts, or a class for expanded clones, and some rows have none.

size: NA
D: NA
V: TRBV5-4
J: TRBJ2-7
DNA: TGTGCCAGCAGCGACAGCCACTACGAGCAGTACTTC
CDR3: CASSDSHYEQYF

size: few
D: NA
V: TRBV7-6
J: TRBJ1-4
DNA: TGTGCCAGCAGCCCCAGGACAGCTACCAATGAAAAACTGTTTTTT
CDR3: CASSPRTATNEKLFF

size: NA
D: TRBD1
V: TRBV5-4
J: TRBJ1-3
DNA: TGTGCCAGCAGCTTGGCGGGACAGGCAGGAAACACCATATATTTT
CDR3: CASSLAGQAGNTIYF

size: NA
D: NA
V: TRBV2
J: TRBJ1-5
DNA: TGTGCCAGCACTAAGACAATAGAGGGTGGCCAGCATTTT
CDR3: CASTKTIEGGQHF

size: few
D: TRBD1
V: TRBV19
J: TRBJ1-2
DNA: TGTGCCAGTAGCCCAACCGGGACAGCTGTCTATGGCTACACCTTC
CDR3: CASSPTGTAVYGYTF

size: NA
D: NA
V: TRBV19
J: TRBJ1-1
DNA: TGTGCCACTAGGGGGGCGGGCATGAACACTGAAGCTTTCTTT
CDR3: CATRGAGMNTEAFF

size: NA
D: NA
V: TRBV29-1
J: TRBJ2-6
DNA: TGCAGCGTTTTTTCCCATGGAGTGGCTGGGGCCAACGTCCTGACTTTC
CDR3: CSVFSHGVAGANVLTF

size: NA
D: NA
V: TRBV5-4
J: TRBJ2-1
DNA: TGTGCCAGCAGCCTCCGGGACTCCTACAATGAGCAGTTCTTC
CDR3: CASSLRDSYNEQFF

size: NA
D: NA
V: TRBV5-5
J: TRBJ2-1
DNA: TGTGCCAGCATCCCTGCGCTCGGACTTCGGGTAGACCATGAGCAGTTCTTC
CDR3: CASIPALGLRVDHEQFF

size: NA
D: TRBD2
V: TRBV6-1
J: TRBJ2-7
DNA: TGTGCCAGCAGTTCGCTAGCGGGGGCTTCCTACGAGCAGTACTTC
CDR3: CASSSLAGASYEQYF

size: NA
D: NA
V: TRBV18
J: TRBJ2-3
DNA: TGTGCCAGCTCAACAGGGTTGGCAGATACGCAGTATTTT
CDR3: CASSTGLADTQYF

size: NA
D: NA
V: TRBV19
J: TRBJ1-5
DNA: TGTGCCAGTAGTTCTCAACTTACAGGGAATCAGCCCCAGCATTTT
CDR3: CASSSQLTGNQPQHF

size: once
D: NA
V: TRBV5-1
J: TRBJ1-3
DNA: TGCGCCAGCAGCGTGGTAGGGGATGCTGGAAACACCATATATTTT
CDR3: CASSVVGDAGNTIYF

size: NA
D: NA
V: TRBV10-1
J: TRBJ2-1
DNA: TGCGCCAGCAGTGACCCTCGTGGGGGGGGGCGGTCGGATGAGCAGTTCTTC
CDR3: CASSDPRGGGRSDEQFF

size: NA
D: NA
V: TRBV9
J: TRBJ2-5
DNA: TGTGCCAGCAGCCCAGCGGAGAGGCTTTTGGAGACCCAGTACTTC
CDR3: CASSPAERLLETQYF

size: NA
D: TRBD1
V: TRBV5-1
J: TRBJ1-1
DNA: TGCGCCAGCAGCCTGACAGGGACCACTGAAGCTTTCTTT
CDR3: CASSLTGTTEAFF

size: NA
D: NA
V: TRBV5-1
J: TRBJ2-1
DNA: TGCGCCAGCAGCTTGAGAGGTCGTGAGCAGTTCTTC
CDR3: CASSLRGREQFF

size: NA
D: TRBD2
V: TRBV7-3
J: TRBJ2-1
DNA: TGTGCCAGCAGCTTATCTCGGGGGGGCCTGAGAAATGAGCAGTTCTTC
CDR3: CASSLSRGGLRNEQFF

size: NA
D: NA
V: TRBV2
J: TRBJ1-2
DNA: TGTGCCAGCAGTCGCGAAGAGAGCAAATTCTATGGCTACACCTTC
CDR3: CASSREESKFYGYTF

size: once
D: TRBD2
V: TRBV5-1
J: TRBJ2-1
DNA: TGCGCCAGCAGCTTGTATGGGACTAGCGGTTCCTACAATGAGCAGTTCTTC
CDR3: CASSLYGTSGSYNEQFF

size: NA
D: TRBD1
V: TRBV28
J: TRBJ1-2
DNA: TGTGCCAGCAGCCTGGGTGGGAACAGGGGAAGTGGCTACACCTTC
CDR3: CASSLGGNRGSGYTF

size: NA
D: TRBD1
V: TRBV15
J: TRBJ2-2
DNA: TGTGCCACCAGCAGGGCGGGACAGGCCACGTTCGGGGAGCTGTTTTTT
CDR3: CATSRAGQATFGELFF

size: NA
D: NA
V: TRBV5-1
J: TRBJ1-2
DNA: TGCGCCAGCAGCTTGGAAGGGGCAGGCGGCTACACCTTC
CDR3: CASSLEGAGGYTF